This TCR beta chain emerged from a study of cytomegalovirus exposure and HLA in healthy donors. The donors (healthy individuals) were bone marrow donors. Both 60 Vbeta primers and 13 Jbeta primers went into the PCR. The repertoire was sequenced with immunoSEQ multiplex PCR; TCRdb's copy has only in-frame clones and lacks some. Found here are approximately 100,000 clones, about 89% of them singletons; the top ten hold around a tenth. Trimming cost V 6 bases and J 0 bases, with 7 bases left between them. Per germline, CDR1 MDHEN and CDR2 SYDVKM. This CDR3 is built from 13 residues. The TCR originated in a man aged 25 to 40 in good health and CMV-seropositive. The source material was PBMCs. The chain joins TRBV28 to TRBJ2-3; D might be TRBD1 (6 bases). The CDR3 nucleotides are TGTGCCAGCAGGGACAGTAGCACAGATACGCAGTATTTT. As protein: CASRDSSTDTQYF.